The following is a TCR beta chain sequence with its context. Its antigen is unidentified. TCRdb's copy holds only in-frame clones and misses some; the assay was immunoSEQ multiplex PCR. The data show around 130,000 clones, about 85% seen once. The data belong to a study of T cell responses to AZD1222 COVID-19 vaccine. Study observations and caveats: Regions left unmutated in variants are reportedly the target of nearly half of spike-specific TCRs.

Trimming stripped 4 bases from V and 4 bases from J, with 11 bases between. Germline V lookup: CDR1 SGHDT, CDR2 YYEEEE. The length of the CDR3 is 13 residues. Sequenced material: peripheral blood, taken on day 0 of AZD1222 vaccination. The clonotype was recovered from an adult in good health. V and J are TRBV5-6 and TRBJ1-2; D is ambiguous. CDR3 protein: CASSPSSFYGYTF. The CDR3 DNA reads TGTGCCAGCAGCCCCTCCTCCTTCTATGGCTACACCTTC.